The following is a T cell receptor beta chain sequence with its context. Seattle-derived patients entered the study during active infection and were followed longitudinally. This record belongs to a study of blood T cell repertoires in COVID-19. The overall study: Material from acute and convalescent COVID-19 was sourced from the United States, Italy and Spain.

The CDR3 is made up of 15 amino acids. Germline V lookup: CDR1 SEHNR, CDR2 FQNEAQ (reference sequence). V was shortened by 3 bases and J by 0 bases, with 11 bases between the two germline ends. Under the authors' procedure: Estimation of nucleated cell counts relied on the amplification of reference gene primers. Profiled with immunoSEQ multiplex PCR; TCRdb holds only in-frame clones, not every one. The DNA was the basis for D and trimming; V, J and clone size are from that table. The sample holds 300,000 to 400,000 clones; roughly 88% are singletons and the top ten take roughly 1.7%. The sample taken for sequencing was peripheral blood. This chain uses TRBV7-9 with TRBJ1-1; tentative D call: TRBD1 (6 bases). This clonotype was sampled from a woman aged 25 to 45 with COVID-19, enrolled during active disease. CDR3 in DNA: TGTGCCAGCAGCTTCCCTCAGGGGATGAACACTGAAGCTTTCTTT. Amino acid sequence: CASSFPQGMNTEAFF.